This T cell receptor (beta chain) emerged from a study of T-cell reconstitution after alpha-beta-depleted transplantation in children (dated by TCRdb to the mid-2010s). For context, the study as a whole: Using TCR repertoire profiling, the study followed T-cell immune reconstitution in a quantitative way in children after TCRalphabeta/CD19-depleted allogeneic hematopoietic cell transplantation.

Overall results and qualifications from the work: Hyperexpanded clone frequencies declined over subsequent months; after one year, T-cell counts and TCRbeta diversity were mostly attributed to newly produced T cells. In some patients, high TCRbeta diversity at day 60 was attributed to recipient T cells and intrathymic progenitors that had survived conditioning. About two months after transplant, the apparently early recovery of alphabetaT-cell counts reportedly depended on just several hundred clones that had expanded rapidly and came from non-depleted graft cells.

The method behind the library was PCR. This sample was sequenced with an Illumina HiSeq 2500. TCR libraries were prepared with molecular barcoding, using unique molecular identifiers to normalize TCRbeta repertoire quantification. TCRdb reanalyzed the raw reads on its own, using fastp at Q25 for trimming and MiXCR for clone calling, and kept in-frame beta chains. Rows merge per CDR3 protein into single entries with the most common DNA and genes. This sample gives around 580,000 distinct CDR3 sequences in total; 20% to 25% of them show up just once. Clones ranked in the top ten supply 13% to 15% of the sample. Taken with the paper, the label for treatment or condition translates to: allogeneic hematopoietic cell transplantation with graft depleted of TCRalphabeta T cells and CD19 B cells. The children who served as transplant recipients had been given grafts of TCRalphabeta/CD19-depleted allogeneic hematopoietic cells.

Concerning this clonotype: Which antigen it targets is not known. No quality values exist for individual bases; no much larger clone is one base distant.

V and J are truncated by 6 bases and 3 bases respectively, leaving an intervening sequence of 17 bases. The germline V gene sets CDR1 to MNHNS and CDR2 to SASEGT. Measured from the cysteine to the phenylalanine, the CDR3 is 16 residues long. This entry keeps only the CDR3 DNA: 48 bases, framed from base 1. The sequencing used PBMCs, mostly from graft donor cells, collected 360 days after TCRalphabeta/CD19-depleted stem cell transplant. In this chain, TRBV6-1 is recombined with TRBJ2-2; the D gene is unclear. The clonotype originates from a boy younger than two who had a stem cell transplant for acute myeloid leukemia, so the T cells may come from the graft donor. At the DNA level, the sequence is TGTGCCAGCAGCCCACTCGCGGTAGTCTACACCGGGGAGCTGTTTTTT. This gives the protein CASSPLAVVYTGELFF.